This TCR beta chain appears in the sequencing data of a study of cytomegalovirus exposure and HLA in healthy donors. In the study overall: Among the approximately 400 donors who were genotyped, approximately 83% fell in the genetic ancestry cluster that is associated with self-reported Caucasian donors.

Study-level points and caveats: Reports indicate that TCR beta sequences accurately predicted the HLA-A and HLA-B alleles of most subjects. What was likely a sequencing artifact was a cluster of highly shared sequence variants.

With regard to this clone: Its target is unknown.

The CDR3 has 13 amino acids. Trimming removed 4 bases from V and 5 bases from J, with 10 bases in between. CDR1 is SGHDT and CDR2 is YYEEEE in the germline V gene. Researchers ran the PCR with 60 Vbeta and 13 Jbeta primers. Profiled with immunoSEQ multiplex PCR; TCRdb holds only in-frame clones, not every one. The sample lists some 120,000 clones, 15% to 20% occurring once. This sequence originates from a female donor in good health and CMV-seropositive. Sequenced sample: PBMCs. The chain couples TRBV5-6 to TRBJ1-3; D may be TRBD1 (6 bases). CDR3 DNA sequence: TGTGCCAGCAGCGACGGACAGAGAAACACCATATATTTT. Its translation is CASSDGQRNTIYF.